The 6 T cell receptor beta chains given below trace back to one sample, sequenced in a study of blood T cell repertoires in COVID-19. Data came from immunoSEQ multiplex PCR; TCRdb stores just in-frame clones and leaves some out. This sample has 100,000 to 150,000 clones, with about 80% found just once. The specimen sequenced was peripheral blood. These receptors originate from a human donor in a cohort sampled during active COVID-19.

The V gene is TRBV19, the J gene TRBJ2-6; 8 nucleotides match TRBD1. This CDR3 contains 17 residues. Losses at the gene ends were 5 bases for V and 0 bases for J; bases not matched to a gene: 6. Germline assignment: CDR1 LNHDA and CDR2 SQIVND (reference sequence). The CDR3 DNA reads TGTGCCAGTAGTTACCCGGACAGGGCCTCTGGGGCCAACGTCCTGACTTTC. It yields the protein CASSYPDRASGANVLTF.

The genes are TRBV5-1 and TRBJ1-1; 7 bases are a match to TRBD1. This CDR3 contains 18 residues. V gave up 1 base and J gave up 0 bases; unmatched junction bases: 12. Germline loops: CDR1 SGHRS, CDR2 YFSETQ. CDR3 bases: TGCGCCAGCAGCTTGCGGCCACCCCGGGACAGCATGAACACTGAAGCTTTCTTT. Protein sequence: CASSLRPPRDSMNTEAFF. Together with reference TRBV5-1 and TRBJ1-1, the CDR3 gives the full variable domain: KAGVTQTPRYLIKTRGQQVTLSCSPISGHRSVSWYQQTPGQGLQFLFEYFSETQRNKGNFPGRFSGRQFSNSRSEMNVSTLELGDSALYLCASSLRPPRDSMNTEAFFGQGTRLTVV.

In its sample, this clone was seen many times. This chain joins TRBV5-6 and TRBJ2-7, with 12 bases lining up with TRBD2. V lost 4 bases to trimming and J lost 3 bases; unmatched junction nucleotides: 8. The CDR3 extends over 16 amino acids. Germline V gene sequence: CDR1 SGHDT, CDR2 YYEEEE. The CDR3 spells CASSGGLAGYIYEQYF. The CDR3 nucleotides read TGTGCCAGCAGCGGAGGACTAGCGGGATATATCTACGAGCAGTACTTC. The full variable domain, in which reference TRBV5-6 and TRBJ2-7 provide the parts outside the CDR3, is DAGVTQSPTHLIKTRGQQVTLRCSPKSGHDTVSWYQQALGQGPQFIFQYYEEEERQRGNFPDRFSGHQFPNYSSELNVNALLLGDSALYLCASSGGLAGYIYEQYFGPGTRLTVT.

The rearrangement joins TRBV7-2 to TRBJ2-6; D gene ambiguous. Trimming removed 3 bases at V and 4 bases at J, with 10 bases between. The CDR3 consists of 15 residues. Germline V CDR1 and CDR2: SGHTA, FQGNSA. This CDR3 reads CASSFGGLGANVLTF. The DNA of the CDR3 is TGTGCCAGCAGCTTTGGCGGCCTAGGGGCCAACGTCCTGACTTTC.

The chain links TRBV24-1 to TRBJ2-3; TRBD2 matches at 8 bases. The CDR3 covers 13 residues. V was clipped by 10 bases and J by 5 bases; unmatched bases: 7. Germline-derived CDR1 and CDR2 are KGHDR and SFDVKD. The CDR3 sequence is CATAGEIGDTQYF. The CDR3 DNA reads as TGTGCCACAGCGGGGGAAATCGGAGATACGCAGTATTTT.

J is TRBJ2-1 and V is TRBV7-2; D remains unclear. This CDR3 spans 16 amino acids. The V gene lost 1 base and the J gene lost 4 bases, with 14 bases spanning the gap. Germline V gene data show CDR1 as SGHTA and CDR2 as FQGNSA. The CDR3 DNA reads as TGTGCCAGCAGCTTAGTATCTCAGCGTGATTACAATGAGCAGTTCTTC. Its translation is CASSLVSQRDYNEQFF. The complete variable domain, with remaining parts taken from reference TRBV7-2 and TRBJ2-1, reads GAGVSQSPSNKVTEKGKDVELRCDPISGHTALYWYRQSLGQGLEFLIYFQGNSAPDKSGLPSDRFSAERTGGSVSTLTIQRTQQEDSAVYLCASSLVSQRDYNEQFFGPGTRLTVL.